This T cell receptor (beta chain) appears in the sequencing data of a study of T cell responses to AZD1222 COVID-19 vaccine. Data came from immunoSEQ multiplex PCR; TCRdb stores just in-frame clones and leaves some out. Of some 120,000 clones listed, over 75% are singletons. In germline, CDR1 is MNHEY, CDR2 SVGEGT. The ends lost 2 bases at V and 8 bases at J; junction bases unmatched: 6. The CDR3 has 15 amino acids. The source of this sequence is an adult in good health. Sequences were derived from peripheral blood, sampled on day 0 of AZD1222 vaccination. The V call is TRBV6-2 or TRBV6-3, the J call TRBJ2-1; 10 nucleotides agree with TRBD2. The CDR3 spells CASSYASSGSYEQFF. CDR3 coding DNA: TGTGCCAGCAGTTACGCTTCTAGCGGGAGCTATGAGCAGTTCTTC.